This T cell receptor beta chain was sequenced during a study of cytomegalovirus exposure and HLA in healthy donors. Germline CDR1 reads MDHEN; CDR2 reads SYDVKM. This CDR3 has 17 residues. Trimming removed 6 bases from V and 5 bases from J; junction bases left unmatched: 15. The primer mix had 60 Vbeta and 13 Jbeta primers. Some clones are missing from TCRdb's copy, which holds only in-frame ones; the method was immunoSEQ multiplex PCR. The data show 200,000 to 250,000 clones, with 82% seen just once and around 5.4% held by the top ten. For this clone: Its target is unknown.

Study conclusions and caveats: Most TCRs appeared rarely, but some public TCRs recurred in many donors. Indistinguishable V segments, including TRBV6-2 and TRBV6-3, were excluded.

The receptor was derived from a woman in her thirties or forties in good health and CMV-seropositive. J is TRBJ1-4 and V is TRBV28; 7 bases agree with TRBD1. Sequencing was carried out using PBMCs. The CDR3 loop is CASRPWEPTGQNEKLFF. The CDR3 region has the DNA TGTGCCAGCAGACCCTGGGAGCCGACAGGGCAAAATGAAAAACTGTTTTTT.